Included here is one T cell receptor (beta chain) sequence, with context. The protocol was immunoSEQ multiplex PCR, while the TCRdb copy is restricted to in-frame clones and leaves out a portion. The repertoire has approximately 24,000 clones, 85% to 90% of them found once; the top ten carry more than 0.9%. CDR3 length equals 16 residues. Germline CDR1 is LNHDA and CDR2 is SQIVND (reference sequence). Trimming removed 5 bases at V and 1 base at J, with 12 bases between. The data derive from a study of monozygotic twins with cystic fibrosis. The TCR sequence derives from a woman in her 30s with cystic fibrosis. Sequenced material: blood. This rearrangement joins TRBV19 to TRBJ2-6; TRBD2 might be the D (7 bases). This CDR3 is CASSGGGHSGANVLTF. As DNA, the CDR3 is TGTGCCAGTAGTGGGGGGGGCCATTCTGGGGCCAACGTCCTGACTTTC. The full variable domain, its missing parts supplied by reference TRBV19 and TRBJ2-6, is DGGITQSPKYLFRKEGQNVTLSCEQNLNHDAMYWYRQDPGQGLRLIYYSQIVNDFQKGDIAEGYSVSREKKESFPLTVTSAQKNPTAFYLCASSGGGHSGANVLTFGAGSRLTVL.